This T cell receptor (beta chain) was obtained from a study of cytomegalovirus exposure and HLA in healthy donors (dated by TCRdb to 2017 to 2019). Broadly, across the study: According to an earlier analysis of 550 to 750 of the donors, about 179 million T cells yielded 117 million unique TCR beta sequences and approximately 300 Gb of sequence data. The number of typed donors differed by locus: roughly 629-640 for A, B, C, DRB1 and DQB1; approximately 520 for DQA1; about 600 for DPA1; and around 470 for DPB1. The study used immunosequencing to profile the T cell repertoires of under 700 subjects and linked those repertoires to cytomegalovirus serostatus. About 300 gigabases of sequencing data and tens of millions of unique TCR sequences were included in an early release covering around 600 HLA-typed donors. HLA typing included class I and class II loci at four-digit resolution. The study combined high-throughput TCR immunosequencing, statistical association of individual TCRs with disease status, and machine learning to predict cytomegalovirus infection status. Among 300 to 500 genotyped donors of the cohort, an average of around 250,000 unique TCR beta nucleotide sequences was sequenced per donor, of which roughly 18% were non-productive. Alongside the repertoire data, information on donor age, sex, ethnicity and CMV serostatus was compiled. In addition to the first cohort of 666 subjects, a separate validation cohort of 120 different subjects was used. All discovery cohort repertoires had been generated using a single sequencing platform. Genome-wide SNP genotypes for about 60% of the 666 donors were used in a later genetic analysis, which treated that subset as a discovery cohort. The study aimed to test whether cataloging public T cell receptors could reveal signatures of past pathogen exposure. Rather than using new phenotypic data, the later analysis identified candidate immune exposures from TCR beta sequences and from how often those sequences occurred across donors. A later analysis re-analyzed previously published TCR beta repertoires from approximately 670 donors and added high-resolution HLA genotyping to study TCR occurrence patterns. Because of strong linkage in the cohort, roughly five DR-DQ haplotypes were treated as single units for association and clustering. The genetic ancestry cluster associated with self-reported Caucasian donors included approximately 85% of the 398 genotyped donors. To decide whether each TCR beta V gene segment behaved as functional or pseudogenic, an earlier analysis of fewer than 750 of the donors relied on high-throughput TCR beta sequencing. What the authors observed across the whole study: Linkage disequilibrium might explain the correlated functional status among segregating V segments, but an unknown experimental factor could not be excluded. An association between a missense DCLRE1C variant and V-gene and J-gene trimming of TCR beta chains was found in a later genetic analysis and replicated in an independent cohort. In vitro tests confirmed that a few of the cytomegalovirus-associated TCR beta chains recognize cytomegalovirus antigens. The study listed 150 to 200 TCR beta chains as associated with cytomegalovirus. The cohort was sequenced for TCR beta chains only, and without alpha or paired-chain data the features that could be detected were limited. According to a later genetic analysis, donors in an Asian-associated ancestry cluster had fewer N-insertions in productive TCRs than the approximately 710-donor mean. A cluster of highly shared sequence variants was judged likely to be a technical artifact of the sequencing pipeline. Broadly in line with IMGT annotations, most TCR beta V segments showed up in productive rearrangements about 90% or about 30% of the time in an earlier analysis of 450 to 600 of the donors. Because counts were too low, roughly 16 rarely observed V segments, including chromosome 9 orphons, were excluded from the earlier analysis of about 500 of the donors. Across donors, most TCR sequences were observed very rarely, whereas some public TCRs were present in many individuals. Because the 87-base-pair reads could not distinguish some IMGT-functional V segments, including TRBV6-2 and TRBV6-3, those segments were excluded. Because some donors lacked HLA typing at each locus, the association tests relied only on the typed subset. A further reported finding was that TCR beta sequences accurately predicted the HLA-A and HLA-B alleles for most subjects in the first cohort. In a later analysis, the rate of TCR association differed among HLA loci, with DRB1 alleles having the most associated TCRs and HLA-C alleles having the fewest. When HLA alleles, especially DR and DQ, strongly co-occurred, attributing TCR associations to individual alleles was difficult. CMV serostatus was the only immune exposure information available for the cohort. Roughly uniform sequencing depth across donors was assumed in presence/absence analyses, although this assumption may not hold. In a later analysis, HLA-associated TCR beta chains showed more clonal expansion and lower generation probabilities than non-associated chains that were equally common. At a false discovery rate of 0.05, a later analysis linked 16,000 or so TCR beta sequences to specific HLA alleles. In a later analysis, several top co-occurrence clusters were reported to appear linked to parvovirus B19, influenza, CMV and Epstein-Barr virus. According to a later analysis, most CMV-associated TCR beta chains appeared to be HLA-restricted, and the HLA associations seemed to be driven largely by CMV exposure. The authors suggested that the approach could potentially be extended to other disease states and immunological phenotypes. The classifier was reported to diagnose cytomegalovirus status with high specificity and sensitivity in both the original and validation cohorts.

The cohort consisted of some 670 healthy bone marrow donors. All cohort members were sampled while nominally healthy, although unrecorded immune exposures were likely present. The donor tested CMV seropositive and was one of the 289 seropositive cohort members. A peripheral blood sample was collected from each donor, and TCR beta sequencing was performed on peripheral blood mononuclear cells. Genomic DNA extraction from the blood cell samples was performed with the Qiagen DNeasy Blood Extraction Kit. Details on this clone: What antigen it recognizes has not been identified. Base qualities are missing; no much larger clone stands one base away.

Taken from the germline V gene, the CDR1 and CDR2 loops are SGHTA and FQGNSA. V gives up 2 bases and J gives up 0 bases, and the segment between their germline ends measures 4 bases. Including cysteine and phenylalanine, the CDR3 has 13 amino acids. The entry retains the CDR3 DNA only, 39 bases that are in frame from base 1. Receptor amplification or capture employed the immunoSEQ multiplex PCR assay. For the multiplex PCR, a mixture combining 60 forward primers for TCR Vbeta segments and 13 reverse primers for TCR Jbeta segments was used. The CDR3 region of rearranged TCR beta genes was amplified from genomic DNA by a multiplex PCR assay. On the Illumina HiSeq System, the amplified TCR beta libraries were sequenced as 87-base-pair reads. On the study's bioinformatics: In a later analysis, 80 million or so unique TCR beta chains were counted across the roughly 610 repertoires, and approximately 11 million of these chains were shared by at least two donors. Raw reads were error-corrected and collapsed into unique sequences with a nearest-neighbor algorithm that merged closely related sequences to remove PCR and sequencing errors. Alignment of CDR3 sequences to IMGT reference sequences was used to assign V, D and J gene segments. For a sequence to be retained, at least a six-nucleotide match to both a V gene segment and a J gene segment was required. A rearrangement was called productive if the CDR3 had no stop codons and remained in frame with V and J, and every other rearrangement was called non-productive. CDR3 was defined by IMGT convention, running from the second conserved V-encoded cysteine to the conserved J-encoded phenylalanine. Sequences without an unambiguous match to a single V gene segment were excluded from the earlier analysis of 587 of the donors. An earlier analysis of almost 600 of the donors classified V segments as functional when productive rearrangements were above 56.7% and as segregating when the standard deviation between donors was above 5%. To diagnose cytomegalovirus status from the catalog of TCR beta chain sequences, a statistical classification framework was built. V and J gene assignment, in a later analysis, came from comparing TCR nucleotide sequences with IMGT/GENE-DB human TR gene sequences. In a later analysis, CDR3 sequences and most-parsimonious VDJ recombination scenarios were assigned using the TCRdist pipeline. In a later analysis, each TCR beta chain was defined by its CDR3 amino acid sequence together with its V-gene family, and reads without a unique V-gene family were excluded. A later analysis removed roughly 590 highly shared, low-generation-probability nucleotide sequences to deal with suspected cross-contamination and a sequencing artifact. In a later analysis, a clonal expansion index was calculated for each public chain from normalized within-repertoire ranks of inferred template counts. In a later analysis, generation probabilities were computed using a VDJ recombination model fitted to out-of-frame rearrangements, and the results were checked against IGoR. In a later analysis, hypergeometric tests were used to score TCR-TCR, TCR-HLA and TCR-CMV co-occurrence, with a repertoire-size bias correction applied to TCR pairs. False discovery rates were estimated in a later analysis by permuting HLA or CMV assignments 20 times. In a later analysis, co-occurring TCRs were grouped using DBSCAN, with TCRdist sequence similarity added in when clustering inside HLA-allele-positive subsets. Repertoires with fewer than 30,000 or more than 120,000 public chains, plus five repertoires with anomalous nucleotide sharing, were excluded from co-occurrence clustering. TCRdb took over this immuneACCESS table, retaining in-frame rearrangements with V and J assigned. Such tables are incomplete; in checked studies, under half of the missing clones stem from an unresolved V gene, and the remainder is unexplained. That table gives V, J and clone size, and the DNA gave D and trimming. The sample data list about 120,000 clones, and about 59% of these were observed just once. Of the sample, roughly 8.6% falls within the top ten clones.

Recombination joined TRBV7-2 with TRBJ1-1, with the identity of the D gene unclear. The TCR comes from a woman between 40 and 50 years old in good health and CMV-seropositive. Sequences were obtained from PBMCs. The nucleotide sequence reads TGTGCCAGCAGCTTAACGGTGAACACTGAAGCTTTCTTT. Its translation reads: CASSLTVNTEAFF.